These 25 T cell receptor beta chains were all obtained from the same sample, sequenced in a study of OX40 agonist ivuxolimab in advanced cancers. Sequenced by immunoSEQ multiplex PCR; TCRdb stores in-frame clones only, minus some. The sample consists of approximately 70,000 clones, about nine tenths of them appearing once. Here the sequenced sample was CD4+ or CD8+ T cells sorted from blood, taken in a trial of the OX40 agonist ivuxolimab. The receptors derive from an adult with an advanced solid tumor such as melanoma, head and neck, liver or kidney cancer.

This clone appeared once. DNA of the CDR3: TGTGCCAGCAGTCTCTCCGAGTTATCCTCTTATAATTCACCCCTCCACTTT. Its protein product is CASSLSELSSYNSPLHF. The V call is TRBV27, the J call TRBJ1-6, with unresolved D. The CDR3 sequence is 17 residues long. With 5 bases removed from V and 4 bases from J, the gap between germline ends came to 18 bases. Germline V gene lookup returns CDR1 MNHEY and CDR2 SMNVEV (reference sequence).

The CDR3 sequence: CASSLELAANTEAFF. CDR3 in DNA: TGTGCCAGCAGCTTAGAGTTAGCAGCGAACACTGAAGCTTTCTTT. J is TRBJ1-1 and V is TRBV7-8; D is uncertain. Between the trimmed V and J ends, which lost 1 base and 1 base, there was a span of 10 bases. Germline-derived CDR1 and CDR2 are SGHVS and FQNEAQ. This CDR3 spans 15 amino acids. Based on the CDR3 plus reference TRBV7-8 and TRBJ1-1, the full variable domain is GAGVSQSPRYKVAKRGQDVALRCDPISGHVSLFWYQQALGQGPEFLTYFQNEAQLDKSGLPSDRFFAERPEGSVSTLKIQRTQQEDSAVYLCASSLELAANTEAFFGQGTRLTVV.

The chain has TRBV6-5 and TRBJ1-1; no definite D call. Germline V gene data show CDR1 as MNHEY and CDR2 as SVGAGI. The CDR3 runs to 13 residues. Trimming took 6 bases from V and 2 from J, leaving 10 bases between them. The CDR3 loop is CASSIRDNTEAFF. The DNA of the CDR3 is TGTGCCAGCAGCATCCGGGATAACACTGAAGCTTTCTTT.

This chain joins TRBV5-4 and TRBJ1-1; D unresolved. Trimming stripped 2 bases from V and 4 bases from J, with 15 bases between. This CDR3 has 15 amino acids. CDR1 and CDR2 from the germline V gene are SGHNT and YYREEE (reference sequence). The CDR3 protein is CASSFYAGFGTEAFF. As DNA, the CDR3 is TGTGCCAGCAGCTTTTATGCGGGTTTTGGCACTGAAGCTTTCTTT.

The chain links TRBV19 to TRBJ2-7; D may be TRBD1 (7 bases). Trimming took 5 bases from V and 3 from J, leaving 17 bases between them. Germline V CDR1 and CDR2: LNHDA, SQIVND (reference sequence). The CDR3 has 15 residues. The CDR3: CASSASGTAGYEQYF. Written as DNA, the CDR3 is TGTGCCAGTAGTGCCTCCGGGACAGCGGGCTACGAGCAGTACTTC.

This chain connects TRBV4-1 to TRBJ1-1, with 7 bases identical to TRBD1. V lost 4 bases and J lost 0; bases outside the gene matches: 8. The CDR3 covers 16 residues. CDR1 MGHRA and CDR2 YSYEKL come from the germline V gene. CDR3 sequence: CASSPSIGTVNTEAFF. The CDR3 bases are TGCGCCAGCAGCCCCTCAATAGGGACAGTGAACACTGAAGCTTTCTTT.

This sequence joins TRBV7-9 and TRBJ2-1; 10 bases are a match to TRBD2. Trimming cost V 4 bases and J 1 base; bases outside gene matches: 10. This CDR3 region has 18 residues. CDR1 and CDR2 from the germline V gene are SEHNR and FQNEAQ (reference sequence). The CDR3 region is CASSSEAGGRRSYNEQFF. As DNA, the CDR3 is TGTGCCAGCAGCTCGGAAGCGGGAGGGCGTAGGTCCTACAATGAGCAGTTCTTC.

The chain carries TRBV27 and TRBJ1-6, with D possibly being TRBD1 (6 bases). Germline CDR1 and CDR2: MNHEY and SMNVEV (reference sequence). CDR3 size: 14 residues. Trimming removed 3 bases from V and 10 bases from J, with 13 bases in between. The CDR3 region is CASSLGRGGSPLHF. In DNA form, the CDR3 reads TGTGCCAGCAGTTTGGGGAGGGGGGGATCACCCCTCCACTTT.

The CDR3 loop is CASTGTWVNEQFF. The CDR3 bases are TGTGCCAGCACGGGGACTTGGGTCAATGAGCAGTTCTTC. The gene calls are TRBV6-5 and TRBJ2-1, with a weak D call TRBD2 (6 bases). The germline V gene encodes CDR1 MNHEY and CDR2 SVGAGI. The germline V and J ends were trimmed by 7 bases and 6 bases, with 13 bases remaining between them. The CDR3 totals 13 residues.

The chain uses TRBV10-3 and TRBJ2-7; D might be TRBD1 or TRBD2, each matching 6 bases. V was cut by 0 bases and J by 4 bases, with 16 bases left in between. Germline V gene sequence: CDR1 ENHRY, CDR2 SYGVKD. This CDR3 comprises 16 residues. CDR3 sequence: CAISESLGGPVYEQYF. The CDR3 region has the DNA TGTGCCATCAGTGAGTCTTTAGGGGGGCCTGTTTACGAGCAGTACTTC.

This clone appeared a single time. The V and J genes are TRBV27 and TRBJ2-1, with D possibly matching TRBD2 (6 bases). The CDR3 loop spans 13 amino acids. The V end lost 4 bases, the J end lost 10 bases, and 14 bases lay between the germline ends. Germline-derived CDR1 and CDR2 are MNHEY and SMNVEV (reference sequence). Here the CDR3 reads CASSSPLAREQFF. In DNA form, the CDR3 reads TGTGCCAGCAGTTCTCCCCTAGCGCGGGAGCAGTTCTTC.

This clone was picked up a small number of times. Here the CDR3 DNA reads TGTGCCAGCAGCTCCTTGTTAGGAAGCTCCTACGAGCAGTACTTC. It encodes CASSSLLGSSYEQYF. The V and J genes are TRBV7-9 and TRBJ2-7; D remains ambiguous. The V end lost 4 bases, the J end lost 0 bases, and 13 bases lay between the germline ends. Germline CDR1 is SEHNR and CDR2 is FQNEAQ (reference sequence). The CDR3 has 15 residues.

The chain joins TRBV6-5 to TRBJ2-1, with TRBD2 identical over 10 bases. The CDR3 spans 15 residues. Trimming removed 6 bases from V and 4 bases from J; junction bases left unmatched: 6. Germline-derived CDR1 and CDR2 are MNHEY and SVGAGI. The CDR3 here is CASSRTSGLYNEQFF. The CDR3 coding sequence is TGTGCCAGCAGCCGGACTAGCGGATTATACAATGAGCAGTTCTTC.

This clone was observed a handful of times. The rearrangement links TRBV14 to TRBJ2-2; no definite D call. Germline V gives CDR1 SGHDN, CDR2 FVKESK. Trimming cost V 0 bases and J 3 bases, with 8 bases left between them. The CDR3 totals 15 residues. The CDR3 is CASSQDPGDTGELFF. CDR3 sequence (DNA): TGTGCCAGCAGCCAAGATCCCGGAGACACCGGGGAGCTGTTTTTT.

The chain couples TRBV29-1 to TRBJ1-2; 7 bases map to TRBD1. The ends lost 3 bases at V and 7 bases at J; junction bases unmatched: 2. The CDR3 is made up of 11 amino acids. Germline CDR1 reads SQVTM; CDR2 reads ANQGSEA. CDR3 sequence reads: CSVDKGAGYTF. The CDR3 nucleotides are TGCAGCGTTGATAAGGGGGCTGGCTACACCTTC.

This chain uses TRBV30 with TRBJ1-1; D call uncertain. There are 13 residues in the CDR3. Trimming cost V 0 bases and J 1 base, with 6 bases left between them. CDR1 is GTSNPN, CDR2 SVGIG, per germline (reference sequence). DNA of the CDR3: TGTGCCTGGAGTGTACTGTCGAACACTGAAGCTTTCTTT. Protein: CAWSVLSNTEAFF.

The chain combines TRBV7-2 with TRBJ2-7; TRBD2 is a possible D gene (6 bases). Germline V gene data show CDR1 as SGHTA and CDR2 as FQGNSA. V was shortened by 1 base and J by 0 bases, with 13 bases between the two germline ends. The CDR3 covers 16 residues. CDR3 nucleotides: TGTGCCAGCAGCTTAGGGGGGGTACCTAGCTCCTACGAGCAGTACTTC. Amino acids: CASSLGGVPSSYEQYF.

This clone was recorded many times. This chain connects TRBV2 to TRBJ2-5; 7 nucleotides match TRBD2. Germline V gene sequence: CDR1 SNHLY, CDR2 FYNNEI. V trimming: 8 bases; J trimming: 3 bases; junction bases outside the gene matches: 9. The CDR3 is made up of 14 amino acids. The CDR3 protein is CASGGGTDEETQYF. The CDR3 DNA reads TGTGCCAGCGGGGGGGGGACGGATGAAGAGACCCAGTACTTC.

This chain links TRBV7-8 with TRBJ2-5; perhaps TRBD2 as D (6 bases). The CDR3 has 14 residues. CDR1 and CDR2 (germline): SGHVS, FQNEAQ. V lost 1 base, J lost 9 bases, and 15 bases lay in between. The chain's CDR3 is CASSLVSGVRAQYF. Written as DNA, the CDR3 is TGTGCCAGCAGCTTAGTCTCGGGGGTACGGGCCCAGTACTTC.

The chain links TRBV9 to TRBJ2-7, with 10 bases identical to TRBD2. This CDR3 has 13 amino acids. Germline-derived CDR1 and CDR2 are SGDLS and YYNGEE. The J segment lost 7 bases and the V segment lost 4 bases, leaving 5 bases of the junction unmatched. CDR3: CASSSGTSEEQYF. The DNA for the CDR3 is TGTGCCAGCAGCTCCGGGACTAGCGAGGAGCAGTACTTC.

The V call is TRBV6-6, the J call TRBJ1-1; 7 bases are a match to TRBD1. After removal of 6 bases from V and 4 bases from J, the junction contained 8 bases not matched to a gene. Germline lookup yields CDR1 MNHNY and CDR2 SVGAGI (reference sequence). This CDR3 contains 14 residues. The CDR3 loop is CASRTGTDFTEAFF. The CDR3 DNA follows: TGTGCCAGCAGAACCGGGACAGACTTCACTGAAGCTTTCTTT.

This clone has more than one count but fewer than ten. The V and J genes are TRBV18 and TRBJ2-4, with D possibly being TRBD1 or TRBD2 (5 bases each). CDR1 KGHSH and CDR2 LQKENI come from the germline V gene. Trimming removed 6 bases at V and 0 bases at J, with 21 bases between. This CDR3 has 18 amino acids. CDR3 in DNA: TGTGCCAGCTCCTCCGGGGTAGGGGAAGATCTAGCCAAAAACATTCAGTACTTC. Amino acids: CASSSGVGEDLAKNIQYF.

The chain joins TRBV14 to TRBJ2-7; D may be TRBD1 (6 bases). The V end lost 4 bases, the J end lost 2 bases, and 15 bases lay between the germline ends. CDR1 and CDR2 from the germline V gene are SGHDN and FVKESK. The CDR3 sequence is 15 residues long. The CDR3 DNA is TGTGCCAGCAGCCTACTACAGGGAGATCCCTACGAGCAGTACTTC. It encodes CASSLLQGDPYEQYF.

This clone was seen a single time. The CDR3 sequence: CASSPSFGATNTEAFF. CDR3 in DNA: TGTGCCAGCAGTCCCTCCTTTGGGGCCACGAACACTGAAGCTTTCTTT. V usage is TRBV27 and J usage is TRBJ1-1; D is possibly TRBD1 (5 bases). This CDR3 region has 16 residues. V was cut by 5 bases and J by 1 base, with 17 bases left in between. CDR1 and CDR2 from the germline V gene are MNHEY and SMNVEV (reference sequence).

The V gene is TRBV28, the J gene TRBJ2-7; 9 bases are a match to TRBD2. Germline V lookup: CDR1 MDHEN, CDR2 SYDVKM. V was clipped by 6 bases and J by 3 bases; unmatched bases: 9. This CDR3 contains 15 residues. CDR3: CASSLRLAGNYEQYF. The CDR3 DNA follows: TGTGCCAGCAGCCTACGGCTAGCGGGAAACTACGAGCAGTACTTC.